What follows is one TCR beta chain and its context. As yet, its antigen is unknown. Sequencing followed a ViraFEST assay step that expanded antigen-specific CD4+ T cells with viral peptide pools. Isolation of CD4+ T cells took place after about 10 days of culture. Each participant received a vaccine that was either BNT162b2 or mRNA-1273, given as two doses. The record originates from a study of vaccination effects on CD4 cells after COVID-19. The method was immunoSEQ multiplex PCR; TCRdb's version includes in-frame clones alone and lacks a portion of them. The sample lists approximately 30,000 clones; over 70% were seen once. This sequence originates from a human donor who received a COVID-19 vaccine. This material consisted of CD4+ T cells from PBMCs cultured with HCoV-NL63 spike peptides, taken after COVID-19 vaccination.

CDR3: CASSLGVTNEKLFF. The CDR3 nucleotides read TGTGCCAGCAGCTTAGGGGTAACTAATGAAAAACTGTTTTTT. The chain recombines TRBV7-8 with TRBJ1-4; D is unresolved. The CDR3 length is 14 residues. CDR1 is SGHVS and CDR2 is FQNEAQ in the germline V gene. V dropped 1 base and J dropped 1 base, with 4 bases sitting between them.